The clone carrying this T cell receptor beta chain was observed a single time. Original processing methods: Amplification of reference gene primers provided the estimated nucleated cell counts. Clones were read by immunoSEQ multiplex PCR, and TCRdb kept only the in-frame ones, dropping some. V and J calls and clone size are those listed in that table; D and trimming were worked out from the DNA. The sample comprises fewer than 150,000 clones, approximately 79% of which are singletons, and roughly 2.5% rests with the top ten. This sample was included in a study of blood T cell repertoires in COVID-19. Study background: Acute-phase and convalescent COVID-19 samples originated in the United States, Italy and Spain. Sample material is recorded as cDNA or gDNA derived from T cells, B-cell-depleted T cells, or PBMCs.

The TCR comes from a man aged 45-65 years with acute or convalescent COVID-19. Sequenced input: peripheral blood.

The DNA for the CDR3 is TGTGCCAGCAGTCTTGGACAGGGAGGTCAGCCCCAGCATTTT. It is translated as CASSLGQGGQPQHF. This chain connects TRBV3-1 (or the pseudogene TRBV3-2) to TRBJ1-5; 8 nucleotides align to TRBD1. This CDR3 is built from 14 residues. J was trimmed by 6 bases and V by 6 bases; bases with no gene match: 7. The germline gives CDR1 LGHDT, CDR2 YNNKEL (reference sequence).